Below are 32 T cell receptor beta chains sequenced from a single sample in a study of blood T cell repertoires in COVID-19. The data were produced by immunoSEQ multiplex PCR, yet TCRdb's version contains in-frame clones alone and is incomplete. In the table there are approximately 92,000 clones, roughly 80% of which are singletons. What was sequenced was peripheral blood. The receptors shown here come from a man aged 50 to 60 with acute or convalescent COVID-19.

The chain links TRBV7-9 to TRBJ2-1; D remains unclear. There are 12 residues in the CDR3. Germline V CDR1 and CDR2: SEHNR, FQNEAQ (reference sequence). V lost 3 bases to trimming and J lost 7 bases, with 7 bases between them. The CDR3 DNA follows: TGTGCCAGCAGCTTTTCGGAGAATGAGCAGTTCTTC. This codes for CASSFSENEQFF.

J is TRBJ2-3 and V is TRBV7-3, with 10 bases lining up with TRBD1. The CDR3 runs 14 residues. V lost 5 bases to trimming and J lost 4 bases; unmatched junction nucleotides: 3. CDR1 is SGHTA and CDR2 is FQGTGA in the germline V gene. The CDR3 is CASSATGGSDTQYF. The CDR3 coding sequence is TGTGCCAGCAGCGCGACAGGGGGCTCAGATACGCAGTATTTT. The full variable domain, completed using reference TRBV7-3 and TRBJ2-3, is GAGVSQTPSNKVTEKGKYVELRCDPISGHTALYWYRQSLGQGPEFLIYFQGTGAADDSGLPNDRFFAVRPEGSVSTLKIQRTERGDSAVYLCASSATGGSDTQYFGPGTRLTVL.

The chain has TRBV5-1 and TRBJ1-1, with a possible D match to TRBD1 (6 bases). Germline values: CDR1 SGHRS, CDR2 YFSETQ. Trimming removed 4 bases from V and 0 bases from J, with 10 bases in between. The CDR3 extends over 14 amino acids. The CDR3 loop reads CASSAGQMNTEAFF. CDR3 bases: TGCGCCAGCAGCGCCGGACAGATGAACACTGAAGCTTTCTTT. Combining the CDR3 with reference TRBV5-1 and TRBJ1-1 gives the whole variable domain KAGVTQTPRYLIKTRGQQVTLSCSPISGHRSVSWYQQTPGQGLQFLFEYFSETQRNKGNFPGRFSGRQFSNSRSEMNVSTLELGDSALYLCASSAGQMNTEAFFGQGTRLTVV.

This clone has more than one count but fewer than ten. The V gene is TRBV4-2, the J gene TRBJ2-7; 10 nucleotides agree with TRBD2. The germline V gene encodes CDR1 LGHNA and CDR2 YNFKEQ. V lost 2 bases and J lost 6; bases outside the gene matches: 10. The CDR3 is 16 residues long. The CDR3 region has the DNA TGTGCCAGCAGCCAAACGCCGGGACTAGCGTTGGGCGAGCAGTACTTC. It codes for CASSQTPGLALGEQYF.

This clone was observed at least ten times. V usage is TRBV7-2 and J usage is TRBJ2-1; 13 bases match TRBD2. Unmatched junction bases numbered 3, after V lost 5 bases and J lost 5 bases. The germline CDR1 and CDR2 sequences are SGHTA and FQGNSA. This CDR3 is built from 15 residues. CDR3 nucleotide sequence: TGTGCCAGCAGCATGGGACTAGCGGGGAACAATGAGCAGTTCTTC. Residues: CASSMGLAGNNEQFF.

The chain couples TRBV5-6 to TRBJ2-6, with a tentative D call TRBD2 (5 bases). The CDR3 spans 16 residues. Germline V gives CDR1 SGHDT, CDR2 YYEEEE. Trimming pared 2 bases from V and 2 bases from J, leaving 11 bases between. CDR3 amino acids: CASSFPQEAGANVLTF. The DNA of the CDR3 is TGTGCCAGCAGCTTTCCTCAGGAGGCTGGGGCCAACGTCCTGACTTTC.

This sequence joins TRBV6-6 and TRBJ2-1, with 13 positions matching TRBD2. CDR3 length: 15 residues. CDR1 and CDR2 from the germline V gene are MNHNY and SVGAGI (reference sequence). Trimming at V came to 2 bases and at J to 9 bases, leaving 4 bases not matched to a gene. The chain's CDR3 is CASSYPTSGRSEQFF. The CDR3 DNA sequence: TGTGCCAGCAGTTACCCGACTAGCGGGAGGTCTGAGCAGTTCTTC.

The rearrangement links TRBV10-3 to TRBJ2-5, with 8 bases that match TRBD2. The CDR3 spans 15 residues. Germline values: CDR1 ENHRY, CDR2 SYGVKD. With V trimmed by 3 bases and J by 1 base, 4 bases remained unmatched. The CDR3 DNA is TGTGCCATCAGTGAATTAGCGGGGACCCAAGAGACCCAGTACTTC. Residues: CAISELAGTQETQYF.

The chain is built from TRBV7-2 and TRBJ2-5; possible D gene TRBD1, 6 bases. The germline CDR1 and CDR2 sequences are SGHTA and FQGNSA. V dropped 3 bases and J dropped 3 bases, with 11 bases sitting between them. The CDR3 covers 14 residues. The CDR3 protein is CASSFSRQEETQYF. In nucleotides, the CDR3 is TGTGCCAGCAGCTTTTCTCGACAGGAAGAGACCCAGTACTTC.

A single count supports this clone. V and J are TRBV7-9 and TRBJ2-3, with TRBD1 matching over 9 bases. The length of the CDR3 is 16 residues. V gave up 1 base and J gave up 3 bases; unmatched junction bases: 5. Per germline, CDR1 SEHNR and CDR2 FQNEAQ (reference sequence). In nucleotides, the CDR3 is TGTGCCAGCAGCTTAGGACAGGGGGGTAGGACAGATACGCAGTATTTT. It is translated as CASSLGQGGRTDTQYF.

This clone has only one observation. This chain connects TRBV27 to TRBJ1-5; D gene unclear. V was shortened by 10 bases and J by 2 bases, with 6 bases between the two germline ends. Germline CDR1 reads MNHEY; CDR2 reads SMNVEV (reference sequence). This CDR3 is 11 amino acids long. The CDR3 loop reads CATGGNQPQHF. In DNA, the CDR3 is TGTGCCACCGGTGGCAATCAGCCCCAGCATTTT.

The chain employs TRBV10-3 and TRBJ1-1; no definite D call. V was pared by 4 bases and J by 4 bases, with 13 bases between. The V gene's germline CDR1 is ENHRY and CDR2 SYGVKD. The CDR3 loop spans 14 amino acids. CDR3 region: CAISVVLRSTEAFF. DNA of the CDR3: TGTGCCATCAGTGTAGTTCTAAGGAGCACTGAAGCTTTCTTT.

The chain joins TRBV6-1 to TRBJ1-3; TRBD1 agrees at 7 bases. This CDR3 is built from 15 residues. The germline CDR1 and CDR2 sequences are MNHNS and SASEGT. The ends lost 1 base at V and 4 bases at J; junction bases unmatched: 4. CDR3: CASSEGRGRGNTIYF. The CDR3 nucleotides read TGTGCCAGCAGTGAAGGGAGGGGGCGCGGAAACACCATATATTTT.

CDR3 protein: CASSRTSYNEQFF. CDR3 nucleotide sequence: TGTGCCAGCAGTCGGACAAGCTACAATGAGCAGTTCTTC. The V and J genes are TRBV12-3 or TRBV12-4 and TRBJ2-1; a possible D gene is TRBD1 (5 bases). V was trimmed by 5 bases and J by 3 bases, leaving 8 bases between them. The CDR3 extends over 13 amino acids.

The chain has TRBV3-1 (or the pseudogene TRBV3-2) and TRBJ2-7, with D possibly TRBD2 on 5 matching bases. The ends were cut back, 3 bases at V and 3 bases at J, with 12 bases in the middle. The CDR3 totals 14 residues. Germline V CDR1 and CDR2: LGHDT, YNNKEL (reference sequence). CDR3 residues: CASSHGISYYEQYF. In DNA form, the CDR3 reads TGTGCCAGCAGCCACGGGATTAGTTACTACGAGCAGTACTTC.

The gene calls are TRBV3-1 (or the pseudogene TRBV3-2) and TRBJ1-6; D is unclear. Germline V gene lookup returns CDR1 LGHDT and CDR2 YNNKEL (reference sequence). The CDR3 extends over 20 amino acids. The germline V and J ends were trimmed by 1 base and 7 bases, with 26 bases remaining between them. CDR3 region: CASSQVLDSEGHLLNSPLHF. The CDR3 coding sequence is TGTGCCAGCAGCCAAGTTCTGGATTCGGAGGGTCACCTCCTCAATTCACCCCTCCACTTT.

This sequence joins TRBV14 and TRBJ2-5; 10 bases match TRBD1. CDR1 is SGHDN and CDR2 is FVKESK in the germline V gene. The trim removed 1 base at V and 5 bases at J, leaving 4 bases unmatched. This CDR3 comprises 15 residues. The CDR3 is CASSQGLGQGETQYF. The CDR3 nucleotides are TGTGCCAGCAGCCAAGGTTTGGGACAGGGGGAGACCCAGTACTTC.

This clone was detected once. The chain carries TRBV19 and TRBJ2-7; TRBD1 might be the D (6 bases). Trimming pared 4 bases from V and 7 bases from J, leaving 17 bases between. The CDR3 spans 14 residues. The germline V gene has CDR1 LNHDA and CDR2 SQIVND (reference sequence). The CDR3 sequence is CASSTGTFGGEQYF. CDR3 coding DNA: TGTGCCAGTAGTACCGGGACATTCGGCGGGGAGCAGTACTTC.

The chain is built from TRBV28 and TRBJ2-7; 9 nucleotides line up with TRBD1. In germline, CDR1 is MDHEN, CDR2 SYDVKM. This CDR3 is 14 amino acids long. Trimming at V came to 4 bases and at J to 6 bases, leaving 7 bases not matched to a gene. CDR3 sequence reads: CASSSRDREGEQYF. The CDR3 DNA sequence: TGTGCCAGCAGTTCCCGGGACAGGGAGGGCGAGCAGTACTTC.

The chain links TRBV11-2 to TRBJ1-3; 9 bases align to TRBD1. V dropped 4 bases and J dropped 2; count of bases not matched to a gene: 9. The germline V gene has CDR1 SGHAT and CDR2 FQNNGV. This CDR3 contains 17 residues. CDR3 loop: CASSSGTGNFAGNTIYF. CDR3 nucleotide sequence: TGTGCCAGCAGCTCCGGGACAGGGAACTTCGCTGGAAACACCATATATTTT.

CDR3 sequence reads: CAWRGQGSWEQYF. DNA of the CDR3: TGTGCCTGGAGAGGACAGGGGAGTTGGGAGCAGTACTTC. V gene TRBV30 combines with J gene TRBJ2-7; 9 bases align to TRBD1. With V trimmed by 3 bases and J by 7 bases, 7 bases remained unmatched. This CDR3 spans 13 amino acids. CDR1 GTSNPN and CDR2 SVGIG come from the germline V gene (reference sequence). Drawing the rest from reference TRBV30 and TRBJ2-7, the complete variable domain is SQTIHQWPATLVQPVGSPLSLECTVEGTSNPNLYWYRQAAGRGLQLLFYSVGIGQISSEVPQNLSASRPQDRQFILSSKKLLLSDSGFYLCAWRGQGSWEQYFGPGTRLTVT.

The J gene is TRBJ1-2, the V gene TRBV27; D remains unclear. This CDR3 is built from 15 residues. V shed 5 bases and J shed 4 bases, with 17 bases lying between them. Germline V CDR1 and CDR2: MNHEY, SMNVEV (reference sequence). CDR3 in DNA: TGTGCCAGCAGTCCAAACCCGATGGCAGTCTATGGCTACACCTTC. Residues: CASSPNPMAVYGYTF.

The chain links TRBV12-3 or TRBV12-4 to TRBJ2-1; 13 nucleotides line up with TRBD2. V gave up 5 bases and J gave up 14 bases; unmatched junction bases: 3. This CDR3 spans 12 amino acids. CDR3 sequence (DNA): TGTGCCAGCAGTCTGGGACTAGCGGGGAAGTTCTTC. Protein product: CASSLGLAGKFF.

The DNA for the CDR3 is TGTGCCAGCAGTGAGCGGGGGGGCCAAGAGACCCAGTACTTC. Its protein product is CASSERGGQETQYF. The rearrangement uses TRBV6-4 and TRBJ2-5, with TRBD2 matching over 9 bases. The CDR3 sequence is 14 residues long. The J segment lost 1 base and the V segment lost 3 bases, leaving 0 bases of the junction unmatched. Looked up from germline, CDR1 is MRHNA and CDR2 is SNTAGT.

The genes are TRBV20-1 and TRBJ2-2; 8 bases are a match to TRBD2. CDR3 length: 23 amino acids. Germline V lookup: CDR1 DFQATT, CDR2 SNEGSKA (reference sequence). V was pared by 3 bases and J by 3 bases, with 30 bases of the junction left unmatched. As DNA, the CDR3 is TGCAGTGCTAGTAGGGTTCCCAAGGAAACTAGCGGAGCGAACAAGTTGGACACCGGGGAGCTGTTTTTT. Translation: CSASRVPKETSGANKLDTGELFF.

V and J are TRBV28 and TRBJ1-1; D perhaps matches TRBD1 (6 bases). The CDR3 spans 15 residues. V was cut by 7 bases and J by 3 bases, with 18 bases left in between. Germline V gene data show CDR1 as MDHEN and CDR2 as SYDVKM. CDR3 nucleotide sequence: TGTGCCAGCACTCCAGGGAGGGGGTACGACACTGAAGCTTTCTTT. This sequence encodes CASTPGRGYDTEAFF.

This clone has more than one count but fewer than ten. The chain employs TRBV25-1 and TRBJ1-1; 7 nucleotides agree with TRBD1. The CDR3 extends over 15 amino acids. Trimming removed 3 bases from V and 6 bases from J; junction bases left unmatched: 10. Germline V gives CDR1 MGHDK, CDR2 SYGVNS. Here the CDR3 reads CASSDATGYGAEAFF. CDR3 in DNA: TGTGCCAGCAGTGATGCGACAGGGTATGGAGCTGAAGCTTTCTTT.

V gene TRBV28 combines with J gene TRBJ2-7, with 7 positions matching TRBD1. V shed 6 bases and J 6 bases; nucleotides not matched to a gene: 5. The CDR3 has 12 amino acids. Germline V gene data show CDR1 as MDHEN and CDR2 as SYDVKM. CDR3: CASRMTGSEQYF. In DNA, the CDR3 is TGTGCCAGCAGAATGACAGGGAGCGAGCAGTACTTC.

The chain combines TRBV28 with TRBJ2-7, with D possibly matching TRBD2 (7 bases). Trimming cost V 6 bases and J 0 bases, with 12 bases left between them. From germline, CDR1 is MDHEN and CDR2 SYDVKM. The length of the CDR3 is 14 residues. CDR3 sequence (DNA): TGTGCCAGCAGCAGGGGCGGGAGCTCCTACGAGCAGTACTTC. Amino acid sequence: CASSRGGSSYEQYF.

This sequence joins TRBV11-1 and TRBJ1-6; D unresolved. There are 12 residues in the CDR3. In germline, CDR1 is SGHAT, CDR2 FQDESV (reference sequence). The V gene lost 6 bases and the J gene lost 8 bases, with 8 bases spanning the gap. The CDR3 nucleotides are TGTGCCAGCAGGCGGGGAGATTCACCCCTCCACTTT. Amino acids: CASRRGDSPLHF.

As concerns this clone: The junction departs from germline at one end; a sequencing error may be responsible. The chain carries TRBV5-4 and TRBJ2-5, with 7 positions matching TRBD2. CDR3 size: 13 residues. Germline V CDR1 and CDR2: SGHNT, YYREEE (reference sequence). CDR3 residues: CASSFDSGTTWDF. The CDR3 DNA sequence: TGTGCCAGCAGCTTCGACTCCGGGACTACTTGGGACTTC.

The chain links TRBV6-2 or TRBV6-3 to TRBJ2-5; D is possibly TRBD1 (6 bases). The CDR3 extends over 17 amino acids. Looked up from germline, CDR1 is MNHEY and CDR2 is SVGEGT. V shed 3 bases and J shed 4 bases, with 21 bases lying between them. CDR3 nucleotide sequence: TGTGCCAGCAGTTATTACAGGGTTCGTGAAGGGGGAGAGACCCAGTACTTC. It yields the protein CASSYYRVREGGETQYF.